These 14 T cell receptor beta chains were sequenced from one sample in a study of blood T cell repertoires in COVID-19. Here immunoSEQ multiplex PCR was the method, and the copy in TCRdb shows in-frame clones only, minus some. Counted here are about 130,000 clones, approximately 82% occurring once; the ten biggest clones make up approximately 11%. The sample comprised peripheral blood. Receptors originate from a man in his 60s who had recovered from COVID-19.

This chain connects TRBV29-1 to TRBJ2-1, with 8 bases matching TRBD2. The germline V gene has CDR1 SQVTM and CDR2 ANQGSEA. The V segment lost 4 bases and the J segment 7 bases; nucleotides outside the gene matches: 12. This CDR3 spans 15 amino acids. CDR3 residues: CSVGGWVAGPNEQFF. DNA for the CDR3: TGCAGCGTTGGGGGTTGGGTAGCGGGGCCAAATGAGCAGTTCTTC.

The rearrangement uses TRBV27 and TRBJ2-5, with TRBD2 matching over 9 bases. The J segment lost 5 bases and the V segment lost 7 bases, leaving 17 bases of the junction unmatched. The CDR3 contains 17 residues. Germline V gene data show CDR1 as MNHEY and CDR2 as SMNVEV (reference sequence). The CDR3 is CASKGLDGGRAQETQYF. CDR3 DNA sequence: TGTGCCAGCAAGGGGCTCGACGGCGGGAGGGCCCAGGAGACCCAGTACTTC.

This chain joins TRBV6-6 and TRBJ1-2; 8 nucleotides line up with TRBD1. The CDR3 has 19 residues. V was clipped by 5 bases and J by 3 bases; unmatched bases: 20. The germline CDR1 and CDR2 sequences are MNHNY and SVGAGI (reference sequence). The CDR3 DNA is TGTGCCAGCAGTCCGGCTAGGCGGACAGGGATTAACCCCCACTATGGCTACACCTTC. The encoded protein is CASSPARRTGINPHYGYTF.

The J gene is TRBJ2-3, the V gene TRBV5-4, with 7 bases fitting TRBD2. After removal of 4 bases from V and 4 bases from J, the junction contained 12 bases not matched to a gene. The CDR3 spans 16 residues. Germline V gene data show CDR1 as SGHNT and CDR2 as YYREEE (reference sequence). The CDR3, as DNA: TGTGCCAGCAGCGCCTATCTAGCGGCAGGCGCAGATACGCAGTATTTT. It specifies CASSAYLAAGADTQYF.

V is TRBV19 and J is TRBJ1-2; 10 bases map to TRBD1. V was pared by 5 bases and J by 2 bases, with 5 bases of the junction left unmatched. This CDR3 has 15 amino acids. The germline gives CDR1 LNHDA, CDR2 SQIVND (reference sequence). The CDR3 DNA reads TGTGCCAGTAGTCCCCAGGGACAGGGGAACTATGGCTACACCTTC. Translated: CASSPQGQGNYGYTF.

This clone was counted between two and nine times. This chain joins TRBV5-8 and TRBJ2-7; 8 nucleotides match TRBD2. After removal of 0 bases from V and 5 bases from J, the junction contained 4 bases not matched to a gene. This CDR3 spans 14 amino acids. Germline V gives CDR1 SGHTS, CDR2 YDEGEE. The CDR3 here is CASSLAGGRNEQYF. The CDR3 coding sequence is TGTGCCAGCAGCTTGGCCGGCGGGAGGAACGAGCAGTACTTC. The full variable domain, rest sourced from reference TRBV5-8 and TRBJ2-7, is EAGVTQSPTHLIKTRGQQATLRCSPISGHTSVYWYQQALGLGLQFLLWYDEGEERNRGNFPPRFSGRQFPNYSSELNVNALELEDSALYLCASSLAGGRNEQYFGPGTRLTVT.

Judged by abundance, this clone is medium-sized. J is TRBJ2-7 and V is TRBV6-2 or TRBV6-3, with D possibly matching TRBD2 (5 bases). The CDR3 loop spans 13 amino acids. The germline V gene encodes CDR1 MNHEY and CDR2 SVGEGT. V was cut by 0 bases and J by 4 bases, with 7 bases left in between. The CDR3 here is CASSYSEVYEQYF. Written as DNA, the CDR3 is TGTGCCAGCAGTTACTCGGAGGTTTACGAGCAGTACTTC.

The chain has TRBV19 and TRBJ1-2; D is undetermined. Germline V gene sequence: CDR1 LNHDA, CDR2 SQIVND (reference sequence). The CDR3 contains 12 residues. Trimming left V 5 bases short and J 8 bases short, with 12 bases between. The CDR3 loop is CASSERPRGYTF. CDR3 sequence (DNA): TGTGCCAGTAGTGAGCGCCCGCGCGGCTACACCTTC.

This clone has a handful of counts. The chain carries TRBV19 and TRBJ1-5, with 8 bases matching TRBD1. The CDR3 has 14 residues. V gave up 9 bases and J gave up 7 bases; unmatched junction bases: 11. The germline CDR1 and CDR2 sequences are LNHDA and SQIVND (reference sequence). The CDR3 DNA sequence: TGTGCCAGCGGGTCACAGGGGGTTAACCAGCCCCAGCATTTT. Translating gives CASGSQGVNQPQHF.

This clone was observed once. The chain recombines TRBV7-2 with TRBJ2-3; D might be TRBD2 (5 bases). CDR1 is SGHTA and CDR2 is FQGNSA in the germline V gene. V was clipped by 1 base and J by 6 bases, with 14 bases between them. The CDR3 runs to 15 residues. The CDR3: CASSLDGSEGDTQYF. The CDR3 nucleotides read TGTGCCAGCAGCTTAGATGGTAGTGAGGGCGATACGCAGTATTTT. The full variable domain, rest sourced from reference TRBV7-2 and TRBJ2-3, is GAGVSQSPSNKVTEKGKDVELRCDPISGHTALYWYRQSLGQGLEFLIYFQGNSAPDKSGLPSDRFSAERTGGSVSTLTIQRTQQEDSAVYLCASSLDGSEGDTQYFGPGTRLTVL.

This rearrangement joins TRBV6-4 to TRBJ2-1; TRBD2 agrees at 7 bases. Trimming cost V 0 bases and J 4 bases; bases outside gene matches: 6. The CDR3 covers 16 residues. Germline lookup yields CDR1 MRHNA and CDR2 SNTAGT. CDR3 sequence (DNA): TGTGCCAGCAGTGACTCCTGGGCTAGCGGATACAATGAGCAGTTCTTC. It encodes CASSDSWASGYNEQFF.

The V call is TRBV11-2, the J call TRBJ1-1; a weak D match, TRBD1 (5 bases). The CDR3 spans 14 residues. Germline V lookup: CDR1 SGHAT, CDR2 FQNNGV. V was trimmed by 2 bases and J by 3 bases, leaving 10 bases between them. The CDR3 nucleotides read TGTGCCAGCAGCTTAAGTCCGGGGGACACTGAAGCTTTCTTT. Protein sequence: CASSLSPGDTEAFF.

The chain uses TRBV6-1 and TRBJ1-5, with D tentatively TRBD1 (5 bases). V shed 3 bases and J shed 8 bases, with 14 bases lying between them. Germline loops: CDR1 MNHNS, CDR2 SASEGT. The CDR3 runs to 14 residues. The CDR3 loop is CASSEGGVWEPQHF. In DNA, the CDR3 is TGTGCCAGCAGTGAGGGAGGGGTCTGGGAGCCCCAGCATTTT.

The CDR3 protein is CASSHRQAALTYGYTF. Written as DNA, the CDR3 is TGTGCCAGCAGCCATCGACAGGCCGCCCTAACCTATGGCTACACCTTC. V gene TRBV3-1 (or the pseudogene TRBV3-2) combines with J gene TRBJ1-2; D is possibly TRBD1 (6 bases). This CDR3 region has 16 residues. V was trimmed by 3 bases and J by 4 bases, leaving 18 bases between them. Germline CDR1 reads LGHDT; CDR2 reads YNNKEL (reference sequence).